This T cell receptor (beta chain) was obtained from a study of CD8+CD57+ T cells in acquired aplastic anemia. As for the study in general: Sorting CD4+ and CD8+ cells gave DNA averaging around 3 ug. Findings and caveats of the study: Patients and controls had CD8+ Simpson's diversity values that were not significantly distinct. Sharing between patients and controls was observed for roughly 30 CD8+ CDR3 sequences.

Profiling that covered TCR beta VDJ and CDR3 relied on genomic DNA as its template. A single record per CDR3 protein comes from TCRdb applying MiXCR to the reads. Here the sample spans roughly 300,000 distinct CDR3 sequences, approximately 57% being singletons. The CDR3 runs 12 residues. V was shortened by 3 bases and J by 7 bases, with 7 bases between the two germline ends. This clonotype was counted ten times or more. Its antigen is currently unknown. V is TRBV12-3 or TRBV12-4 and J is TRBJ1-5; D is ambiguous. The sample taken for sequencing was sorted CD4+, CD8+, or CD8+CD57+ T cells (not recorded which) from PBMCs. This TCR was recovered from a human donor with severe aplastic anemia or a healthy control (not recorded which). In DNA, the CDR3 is TGTGCCAGCAGTTTGGTGCGGCAGCCCCAGCATTTT. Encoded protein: CASSLVRQPQHF.